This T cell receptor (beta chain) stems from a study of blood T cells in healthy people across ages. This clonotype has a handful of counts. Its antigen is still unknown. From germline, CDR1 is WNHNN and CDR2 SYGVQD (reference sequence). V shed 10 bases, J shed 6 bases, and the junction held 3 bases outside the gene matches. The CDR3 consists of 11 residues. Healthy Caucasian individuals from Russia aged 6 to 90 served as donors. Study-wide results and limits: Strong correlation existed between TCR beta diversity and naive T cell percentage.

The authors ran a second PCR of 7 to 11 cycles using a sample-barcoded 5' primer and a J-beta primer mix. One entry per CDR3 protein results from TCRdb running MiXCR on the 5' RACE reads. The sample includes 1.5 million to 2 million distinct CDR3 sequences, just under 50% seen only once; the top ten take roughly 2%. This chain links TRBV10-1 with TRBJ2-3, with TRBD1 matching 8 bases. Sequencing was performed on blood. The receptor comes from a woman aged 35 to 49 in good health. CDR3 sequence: CAIRQGDTQYF. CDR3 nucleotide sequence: TGCGCCATCCGACAGGGGGATACGCAGTATTTT.